The 17 T cell receptor beta chains below come from one sample, sequenced in a study of cytomegalovirus exposure and HLA in healthy donors. The PCR ran on 60 Vbeta and 13 Jbeta primers. Assay: immunoSEQ multiplex PCR; the TCRdb copy retains only in-frame clones and omits some. Of under 250,000 clones listed, roughly 85% are singletons. The sequencing input was PBMCs. The receptor source for this set is a girl aged 2-10 years in good health and CMV-seronegative.

The chain links TRBV5-1 to TRBJ2-4; TRBD2 aligns across 9 bases. The V and J ends lost 3 bases and 8 bases, in that order; junction bases with no gene match: 12. CDR3 size: 16 residues. CDR1 is SGHRS and CDR2 is YFSETQ in the germline V gene. CDR3 loop: CASSWGRSGRGDIQYF. The CDR3, as DNA: TGCGCCAGCAGCTGGGGCCGTAGCGGGAGAGGGGACATTCAGTACTTC.

The J gene is TRBJ2-1, the V gene TRBV27, with TRBD2 matching 15 bases. Per the germline V gene, CDR1 is MNHEY and CDR2 is SMNVEV (reference sequence). V was pared by 6 bases and J by 8 bases, with 14 bases of the junction left unmatched. The length of the CDR3 is 18 residues. CDR3 region: CASSLRGTSGGRKDEQFF. The CDR3 DNA reads TGTGCCAGCAGCCTAAGGGGGACTAGCGGGGGGAGGAAGGATGAGCAGTTCTTC.

The CDR3 region is CASSPRGGNNYGYTF. CDR3 coding DNA: TGCGCCAGCAGCCCCCGGGGGGGGAATAACTATGGCTACACCTTC. V is TRBV4-1 and J is TRBJ1-2, with D perhaps matching TRBD1 (5 bases). V was cut by 4 bases and J by 1 base, with 13 bases left in between. Germline V CDR1 and CDR2: MGHRA, YSYEKL. CDR3 length: 15 residues.

This chain connects TRBV7-2 to TRBJ1-2, with TRBD1 matching over 7 bases. CDR1 is SGHTA, CDR2 FQGNSA, per germline. This CDR3 is 16 amino acids long. The V gene end was trimmed by 5 bases and the J gene end by 0 bases; junction bases not matched to a gene: 9. The CDR3 sequence is CASSRDSEGANYGYTF. The CDR3 bases are TGTGCCAGCAGCCGGGACAGCGAGGGAGCTAACTATGGCTACACCTTC. Full variable domain (missing parts from reference TRBV7-2 and TRBJ1-2): GAGVSQSPSNKVTEKGKDVELRCDPISGHTALYWYRQSLGQGLEFLIYFQGNSAPDKSGLPSDRFSAERTGGSVSTLTIQRTQQEDSAVYLCASSRDSEGANYGYTFGSGTRLTVV.

The V gene is TRBV6-6, the J gene TRBJ1-5, with D possibly matching TRBD1 (6 bases). This CDR3 contains 13 residues. The germline gives CDR1 MNHNY, CDR2 SVGAGI (reference sequence). The V end lost 10 bases, the J end lost 7 bases, and 17 bases lay between the germline ends. CDR3 protein: CAIGQGRGQPQHF. The CDR3, as DNA: TGTGCCATCGGTCAGGGGAGAGGGCAGCCCCAGCATTTT.

The chain links TRBV30 to TRBJ1-6; 10 positions agree with TRBD1. The CDR3 consists of 14 residues. CDR1 is GTSNPN, CDR2 SVGIG, per germline (reference sequence). V trimming: 1 base; J trimming: 10 bases; junction bases outside the gene matches: 4. The CDR3 loop reads CAWSAGQGVSPLHF. CDR3 in DNA: TGTGCCTGGAGTGCAGGACAGGGGGTGTCACCCCTCCACTTT.

A word on this clone: An end of the junction differs from the germline gene, which may be a read error. The V and J genes are TRBV5-8 and TRBJ1-5, with D unresolved. Germline V lookup: CDR1 SGHTS, CDR2 YDEGEE. The CDR3 spans 15 residues. Written as DNA, the CDR3 is TGTGCCAGCAGCTTGGGACTCACTAGCATTCAGCCCCAGCATTTT. Protein product: CASSLGLTSIQPQHF.

The chain carries TRBV4-1 and TRBJ2-2, with D tentatively TRBD2 (6 bases). The length of the CDR3 is 18 residues. V dropped 1 base and J dropped 0 bases, with 15 bases sitting between them. The germline V gene encodes CDR1 MGHRA and CDR2 YSYEKL. CDR3 nucleotide sequence: TGCGCCAGCAGCCAAGGCCTGAGACTAGGGTCGAACACCGGGGAGCTGTTTTTT. Its protein product is CASSQGLRLGSNTGELFF.

This clone was recorded once. The rearrangement uses TRBV9 and TRBJ2-6; the D gene is possibly TRBD1 (5 bases). Trimming removed 4 bases from V and 1 base from J, with 9 bases in between. Germline lookup yields CDR1 SGDLS and CDR2 YYNGEE. The CDR3 is 15 residues long. CDR3 region: CASSTTGSGANVLTF. Here the CDR3 DNA reads TGTGCCAGCAGCACCACAGGATCTGGGGCCAACGTCCTGACTTTC.

This clone was seen more than once but under ten times. The chain links TRBV11-2 to TRBJ1-1, with D possibly being TRBD1 (5 bases). The length of the CDR3 is 17 residues. Germline V gives CDR1 SGHAT, CDR2 FQNNGV. V shed 5 bases and J shed 0 bases, with 19 bases lying between them. The DNA for the CDR3 is TGTGCCAGCAGCGTGGCGGGACGGAGGACTATGAACACTGAAGCTTTCTTT. Translated: CASSVAGRRTMNTEAFF.

The chain links TRBV5-1 to TRBJ1-1; D may be TRBD1 (5 bases). Deletions cut 0 bases from V and 5 bases from J, with 17 bases between. CDR1 and CDR2 (germline): SGHRS, YFSETQ. The CDR3 loop spans 16 amino acids. The CDR3 is CASSLDIFPRGTEAFF. CDR3 sequence (DNA): TGCGCCAGCAGCTTGGACATTTTTCCCCGGGGGACTGAAGCTTTCTTT.

The chain is built from TRBV7-9 and TRBJ2-7; D is unclear. Germline V CDR1 and CDR2: SEHNR, FQNEAQ (reference sequence). The V end was cut by 5 bases, the J end by 2 bases, with 16 bases between. The CDR3 totals 15 residues. CDR3: CASSLPDRVTYEQYF. The CDR3 nucleotides read TGTGCCAGCAGCCTCCCAGATCGGGTCACCTACGAGCAGTACTTC.

V usage is TRBV5-1 and J usage is TRBJ2-3; D might be TRBD2 (5 bases). V dropped 4 bases and J dropped 1 base, with 19 bases sitting between them. This CDR3 region has 17 residues. CDR1 SGHRS and CDR2 YFSETQ come from the germline V gene. CDR3 sequence (DNA): TGCGCCAGCAGCGCACGGCCCGCGGAGGTCGGCACAGATACGCAGTATTTT. Amino acids: CASSARPAEVGTDTQYF. Full variable domain (outside the CDR3, taken from reference TRBV5-1 and TRBJ2-3): KAGVTQTPRYLIKTRGQQVTLSCSPISGHRSVSWYQQTPGQGLQFLFEYFSETQRNKGNFPGRFSGRQFSNSRSEMNVSTLELGDSALYLCASSARPAEVGTDTQYFGPGTRLTVL.

The chain uses TRBV7-9 and TRBJ1-1, with D unresolved. The CDR3 length is 13 residues. With 3 bases removed from V and 1 base from J, the gap between germline ends came to 6 bases. Germline lookup yields CDR1 SEHNR and CDR2 FQNEAQ (reference sequence). In DNA, the CDR3 is TGTGCCAGCAGCTTGGCTGCGAACACTGAAGCTTTCTTT. It specifies CASSLAANTEAFF.

CDR3 region: CASSPPVSYEQYF. In DNA, the CDR3 is TGTGCCAGCTCACCACCTGTCAGCTACGAGCAGTACTTC. The chain uses TRBV18 and TRBJ2-7; the D is unclear. Germline V gene sequence: CDR1 KGHSH, CDR2 LQKENI. The CDR3 is 13 amino acids. Trimming took off 0 bases at V and 3 bases at J, with 6 bases between the two ends. Drawing the rest from reference TRBV18 and TRBJ2-7, the complete variable domain is NAGVMQNPRHLVRRRGQEARLRCSPMKGHSHVYWYRQLPEEGLKFMVYLQKENIIDESGMPKERFSAEFPKEGPSILRIQQVVRGDSAAYFCASSPPVSYEQYFGPGTRLTVT.

The rearrangement links TRBV18 to TRBJ2-4; tentative D call: TRBD2 (6 bases). V was trimmed by 6 bases and J by 0 bases, leaving 9 bases between them. The length of the CDR3 is 14 residues. Looked up from germline, CDR1 is KGHSH and CDR2 is LQKENI. The CDR3 protein is CASSPGVAKNIQYF. Written as DNA, the CDR3 is TGTGCCAGCTCCCCGGGGGTAGCCAAAAACATTCAGTACTTC.

CDR3 amino acids: CASSLAQGTEAFF. The CDR3 coding sequence is TGTGCCAGCAGCTTGGCCCAGGGCACTGAAGCTTTCTTT. The V and J genes are TRBV5-5 and TRBJ1-1, with a possible D match to TRBD1 (5 bases). CDR3 length: 13 residues. Trimming removed 0 bases at V and 4 bases at J, with 7 bases between. Per germline, CDR1 SGHKS and CDR2 YYEKEE (reference sequence).